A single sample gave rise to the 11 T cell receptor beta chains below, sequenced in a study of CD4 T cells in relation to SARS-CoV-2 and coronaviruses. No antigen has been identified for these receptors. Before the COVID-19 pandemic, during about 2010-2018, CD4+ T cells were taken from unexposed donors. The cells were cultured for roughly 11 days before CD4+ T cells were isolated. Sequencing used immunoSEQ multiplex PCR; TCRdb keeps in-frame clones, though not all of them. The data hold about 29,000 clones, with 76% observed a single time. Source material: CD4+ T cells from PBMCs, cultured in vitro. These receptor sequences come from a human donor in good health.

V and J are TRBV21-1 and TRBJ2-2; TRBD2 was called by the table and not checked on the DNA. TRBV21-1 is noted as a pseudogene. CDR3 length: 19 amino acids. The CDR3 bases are TGTGCCAGCAGCCTTCTACTAGCGGCGACCACACCGAACACCGGGGAGCTGTTTTTT. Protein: CASSLLLAATTPNTGELFF.

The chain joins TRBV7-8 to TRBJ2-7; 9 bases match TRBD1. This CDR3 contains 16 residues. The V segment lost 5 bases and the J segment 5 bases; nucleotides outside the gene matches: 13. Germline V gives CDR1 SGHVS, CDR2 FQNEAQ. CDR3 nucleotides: TGTGCCAGCAGCCCGGTGGACAGGGGCCCTATTGACGAGCAGTACTTC. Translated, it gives CASSPVDRGPIDEQYF.

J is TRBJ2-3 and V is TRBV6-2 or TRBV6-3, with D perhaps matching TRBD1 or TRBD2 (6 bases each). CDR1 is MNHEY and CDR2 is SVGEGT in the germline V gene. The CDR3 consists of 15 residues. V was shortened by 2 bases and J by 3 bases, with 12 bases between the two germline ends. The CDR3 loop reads CASSYSGGLTDTQYF. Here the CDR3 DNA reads TGTGCCAGCAGTTACAGTGGGGGGCTAACAGATACGCAGTATTTT.

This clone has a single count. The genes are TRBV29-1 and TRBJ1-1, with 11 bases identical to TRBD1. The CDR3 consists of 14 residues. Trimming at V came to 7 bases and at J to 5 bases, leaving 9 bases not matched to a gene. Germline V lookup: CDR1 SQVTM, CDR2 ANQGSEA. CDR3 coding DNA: TGCAGCGCTCGCCGGGACAGGGGGGTAACTGAAGCTTTCTTT. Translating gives CSARRDRGVTEAFF.

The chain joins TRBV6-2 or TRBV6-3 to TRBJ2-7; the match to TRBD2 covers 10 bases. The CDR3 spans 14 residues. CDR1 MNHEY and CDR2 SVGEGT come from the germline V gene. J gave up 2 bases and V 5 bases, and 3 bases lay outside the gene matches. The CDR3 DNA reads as TGTGCCAGCAGTCGGAGCGGGGGGGCCTACGAGCAGTACTTC. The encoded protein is CASSRSGGAYEQYF.

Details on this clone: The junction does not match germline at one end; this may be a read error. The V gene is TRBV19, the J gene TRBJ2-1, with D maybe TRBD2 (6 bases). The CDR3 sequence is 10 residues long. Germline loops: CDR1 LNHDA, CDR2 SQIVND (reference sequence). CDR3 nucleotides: TGTGCCACGTTTAGCGGCTCCCTGGTCTTC. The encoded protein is CATFSGSLVF.

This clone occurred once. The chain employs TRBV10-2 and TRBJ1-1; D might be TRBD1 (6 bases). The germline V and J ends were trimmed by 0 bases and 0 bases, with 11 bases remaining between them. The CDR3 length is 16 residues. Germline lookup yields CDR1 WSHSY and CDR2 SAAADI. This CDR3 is CASSESRQVMNTEAFF. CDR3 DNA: TGCGCCAGCAGTGAGTCGCGACAGGTGATGAACACTGAAGCTTTCTTT.

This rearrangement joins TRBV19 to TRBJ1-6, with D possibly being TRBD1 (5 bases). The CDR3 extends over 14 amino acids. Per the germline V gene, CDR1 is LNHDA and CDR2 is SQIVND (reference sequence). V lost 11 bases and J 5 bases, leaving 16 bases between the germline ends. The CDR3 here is CAGGRGLDNSPLHF. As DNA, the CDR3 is TGTGCCGGGGGGAGAGGGCTCGATAATTCACCCCTCCACTTT.

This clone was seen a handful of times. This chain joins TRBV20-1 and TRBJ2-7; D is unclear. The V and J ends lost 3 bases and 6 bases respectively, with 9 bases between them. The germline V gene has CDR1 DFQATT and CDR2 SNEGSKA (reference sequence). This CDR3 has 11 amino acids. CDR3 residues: CSASTRGEQYF. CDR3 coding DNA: TGCAGTGCTAGCACAAGAGGCGAGCAGTACTTC.

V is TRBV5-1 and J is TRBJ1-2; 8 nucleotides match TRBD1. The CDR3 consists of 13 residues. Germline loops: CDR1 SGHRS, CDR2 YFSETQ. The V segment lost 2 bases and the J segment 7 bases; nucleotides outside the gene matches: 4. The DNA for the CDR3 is TGCGCCAGCAGCTTTGACAGGGGATCTGGCTACACCTTC. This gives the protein CASSFDRGSGYTF.

The CDR3 loop reads CASSMMYGKDPSPLHF. CDR3 nucleotides: TGTGCCAGTAGTATGATGTATGGGAAGGACCCATCACCCCTCCACTTT. J is TRBJ1-6 and V is TRBV19; D ambiguous. CDR1 is LNHDA and CDR2 is SQIVND in the germline V gene (reference sequence). Trimming left V 3 bases short and J 10 bases short, with 19 bases between. CDR3 length: 16 amino acids.